The 23 T cell receptor beta chains presented below share a single source sample, sequenced in a study of human T cells and chemical hapten exposure (dated by TCRdb to the early 2020s). The time point label corresponds to: patch test 3, about 24 weeks after DPC sensitization. The sample's treatment or condition label, in plain terms: therapeutic diphenylcyclopropenone sensitization with weekly scalp DPC. Library method: RACE. This sample was sequenced with a NextSeq 500. TCRdb reprocessed the public reads (quality trimming at Q25 with fastp, clone calling with MiXCR) and kept in-frame beta chains. Each record represents a unique CDR3 protein, reported with the most common genes and DNA among its rows. The sample profile shows some 91,000 distinct CDR3 sequences; 27% of them were found once. The ten largest clones add up to around a tenth of the sample. The specimen comprised whole blood, sampled in connection with sensitization to the hapten diphenylcyclopropenone (DPC). Source of these receptors: a man between 40 and 49 years old with alopecia areata. Some clones in this sample may be carry-over from other donors' samples.

The chain couples TRBV20-1 to TRBJ1-1; TRBD1 matches 11 bases. Trimming at V came to 5 bases and at J to 0 bases, leaving 11 bases not matched to a gene. CDR3 length: 17 residues. From germline, CDR1 is DFQATT and CDR2 SNEGSKA (reference sequence). CDR3 bases: TGCAGTGCTCTTCGGATAGGGACAGGGGGGATGAACACTGAAGCTTTCTTT. Encoded protein: CSALRIGTGGMNTEAFF.

J is TRBJ2-5 and V is TRBV18; D remains ambiguous. The V gene lost 5 bases and the J gene lost 5 bases, with 18 bases spanning the gap. In germline, CDR1 is KGHSH, CDR2 LQKENI. The CDR3 is 15 residues long. Written as DNA, the CDR3 is TGTGCCAGCTCAGATTCCGGAGTCCTGGGGGAGACCCAGTACTTC. Its protein product is CASSDSGVLGETQYF.

This clonotype was seen only a few times. This chain uses TRBV30 with TRBJ1-2; D is unclear. Looked up from germline, CDR1 is GTSNPN and CDR2 is SVGIG (reference sequence). The CDR3 runs to 10 residues. V was clipped by 3 bases and J by 8 bases, with 7 bases between them. CDR3 sequence: CAWRGGGYTF. In DNA form, the CDR3 reads TGTGCCTGGAGGGGCGGGGGCTACACCTTC.

This clonotype was detected ten times or more. This rearrangement joins TRBV3-1 to TRBJ2-7; TRBD1 aligns across 11 bases. The germline V gene encodes CDR1 LGHDT and CDR2 YNNKEL (reference sequence). The length of the CDR3 is 17 residues. After removal of 6 bases from V and 7 bases from J, the junction contained 17 bases not matched to a gene. CDR3: CASSLVSGQGASREQYF. In DNA, the CDR3 is TGTGCCAGCAGTCTAGTCAGTGGACAGGGGGCTTCGCGGGAGCAGTACTTC.

This clonotype has more than one count but fewer than ten. The chain is built from TRBV15 and TRBJ2-7; a weak D match, TRBD1 (6 bases). CDR3 size: 15 residues. The germline CDR1 and CDR2 sequences are LNHNV and YYDKDF (reference sequence). Trimming left V 4 bases short and J 0 bases short, with 13 bases between. The CDR3 DNA is TGTGCCACCAGCATAGGGGGTCCCACCTCCTACGAGCAGTACTTC. Translating it yields CATSIGGPTSYEQYF.

The sample holds many counts of this clonotype. The gene calls are TRBV29-1 and TRBJ1-1, with a weak D call TRBD1 (6 bases). The V end lost 6 bases, the J end lost 1 base, and 12 bases lay between the germline ends. CDR3 size: 13 residues. Germline CDR1 and CDR2: SQVTM and ANQGSEA. The CDR3 DNA reads as TGCAGCGTCGATACAGGGAAGAACACTGAAGCTTTCTTT. It specifies CSVDTGKNTEAFF.

There are many counts of this clonotype. The chain couples TRBV6-1 to TRBJ1-1, with D possibly TRBD1 on 6 matching bases. The germline gives CDR1 MNHNS, CDR2 SASEGT. There are 15 residues in the CDR3. V dropped 4 bases and J dropped 0 bases, with 12 bases sitting between them. The CDR3 region is CASSVRQVMNTEAFF. In nucleotides, the CDR3 is TGTGCCAGCAGTGTAAGACAGGTAATGAACACTGAAGCTTTCTTT.

This clonotype was seen a few times. This sequence joins TRBV28 and TRBJ2-3; possible D gene TRBD2, 6 bases. The CDR3 runs to 14 residues. V was cut by 5 bases and J by 6 bases, with 15 bases left in between. CDR1 and CDR2 (germline): MDHEN, SYDVKM. CDR3 nucleotide sequence: TGTGCCAGCAGTAACCGGGAGTCAACGGATACGCAGTATTTT. It yields the protein CASSNRESTDTQYF.

The chain combines TRBV7-6 with TRBJ2-6, with 8 bases fitting TRBD2. V lost 2 bases, J lost 1 base, and 7 bases stayed unmatched. The CDR3 length is 18 residues. Germline V lookup: CDR1 SGHVS, CDR2 FNYEAQ. CDR3 bases: TGTGCCAGCAGCTTAATTGTAGCGGGGCTGTCTGGGGCCAACGTCCTGACTTTC. Translating it yields CASSLIVAGLSGANVLTF. Supplemented by reference TRBV7-6 and TRBJ2-6, the full variable domain reads GAGVSQSPRYKVTKRGQDVALRCDPISGHVSLYWYRQALGQGPEFLTYFNYEAQQDKSGLPNDRFSAERPEGSISTLTIQRTEQRDSAMYRCASSLIVAGLSGANVLTFGAGSRLTVL.

About this clonotype itself: Because the CDR3's place on the DNA is in doubt, the DNA is left out and the CDR3 is given as listed by TCRdb. The rearrangement uses TRBV21-1 and TRBJ1-3; the table's TRBD1 call for D was not verified on the DNA. TRBV21-1 is shown as a pseudogene. The CDR3 spans 14 residues, counting both ends. This CDR3 is CASSKVGRGNTIYF.

The table lists this clonotype with a few counts. This chain's CDR3 is CASSPNRDRLNYGYTF. The CDR3 region has the DNA TGCGCCAGCAGCCCGAACAGGGACAGGCTTAACTATGGCTACACCTTC. The chain is built from TRBV5-1 and TRBJ1-2, with TRBD1 matching over 8 bases. The germline V gene has CDR1 SGHRS and CDR2 YFSETQ. Losses at the gene ends were 4 bases for V and 1 base for J; bases not matched to a gene: 9. The CDR3 contains 16 residues.

This clonotype was detected a few times. The CDR3 reads CASRERKYTEAFF. The CDR3 DNA sequence: TGTGCCAGCAGGGAACGCAAGTACACTGAAGCTTTCTTT. J is TRBJ1-1 and V is TRBV7-8, with D unclear. CDR1 and CDR2 from the germline V gene are SGHVS and FQNEAQ. The CDR3 covers 13 residues. The V and J ends lost 6 bases and 3 bases respectively, with 11 bases between them.

A few counts support this clonotype. The chain employs TRBV12-3 or TRBV12-4 and TRBJ1-5, with TRBD1 matching over 8 bases. Trimming took 4 bases from V and 0 from J; bases not matched to a gene: 2. The CDR3 totals 15 residues. The CDR3 loop is CASSWTGNSNQPQHF. As DNA, the CDR3 is TGTGCCAGCAGTTGGACAGGGAATAGCAATCAGCCCCAGCATTTT.

The chain recombines TRBV20-1 with TRBJ2-5; no definite D call. Germline V gene lookup returns CDR1 DFQATT and CDR2 SNEGSKA (reference sequence). Trimming removed 5 bases from V and 4 bases from J, with 11 bases in between. The CDR3 length is 12 residues. DNA for the CDR3: TGCAGTGCTGTTAGCTGGGGAGAGACCCAGTACTTC. Translating it yields CSAVSWGETQYF.

The V and J genes are TRBV12-3 or TRBV12-4 and TRBJ2-1; 9 bases match TRBD2. CDR3 length: 16 amino acids. V dropped 3 bases and J dropped 7; count of bases not matched to a gene: 10. The CDR3, as DNA: TGTGCCAGCAGTTTTTCAGGTAGCGGGAGAAATAATGAGCAGTTCTTC. Its translation: CASSFSGSGRNNEQFF.

The rearrangement joins TRBV6-2 or TRBV6-3 to TRBJ2-1; D uncertain. The V gene's germline CDR1 is MNHEY and CDR2 SVGEGT. The CDR3 has 14 residues. Trimming stripped 2 bases from V and 10 bases from J, with 15 bases between. In DNA form, the CDR3 reads TGTGCCAGCAGTTACCACCGGGTCCAAGGGGAGCAGTTCTTC. This gives the protein CASSYHRVQGEQFF.

The chain links TRBV12-3 or TRBV12-4 to TRBJ2-7; TRBD2 aligns across 8 bases. This CDR3 is built from 15 residues. V lost 6 bases, J lost 3 bases, and 10 bases stayed unmatched. CDR3 nucleotide sequence: TGTGCCAGCAGCCCCCCCCCGAGCGGGAGCTACGAGCAGTACTTC. This codes for CASSPPPSGSYEQYF.

The chain has TRBV20-1 and TRBJ1-5, with D perhaps matching TRBD1 (6 bases). Trimming removed 1 base at V and 1 base at J, with 11 bases between. The CDR3 contains 15 residues. CDR1 and CDR2 (germline): DFQATT, SNEGSKA (reference sequence). The CDR3 DNA is TGCAGTGCTAGAGGGGGGGCAGGGAGCAATCAGCCCCAGCATTTT. Its translation is CSARGGAGSNQPQHF.

This chain connects TRBV20-1 to TRBJ2-3; 9 bases match TRBD2. CDR1 is DFQATT, CDR2 SNEGSKA, per germline (reference sequence). The CDR3 loop spans 14 amino acids. V lost 5 bases to trimming and J lost 0 bases; unmatched junction nucleotides: 3. CDR3 residues: CSAFLAGSTDTQYF. As DNA, the CDR3 is TGCAGTGCTTTTCTAGCGGGGAGCACAGATACGCAGTATTTT.

CDR3: CASSLIDRSNTDTQYF. The CDR3 DNA reads TGTGCCAGCAGCTTAATTGATAGGAGCAACACAGATACGCAGTATTTT. The rearrangement uses TRBV11-2 and TRBJ2-3; D call uncertain. CDR3 length: 16 amino acids. V was cut by 2 bases and J by 2 bases, with 14 bases left in between. Germline CDR1 and CDR2: SGHAT and FQNNGV.

This clonotype came up a few times. V and J are TRBV7-9 and TRBJ2-6, with TRBD1 matching over 9 bases. CDR1 SEHNR and CDR2 FQNEAQ come from the germline V gene (reference sequence). This CDR3 is built from 20 residues. V gave up 4 bases and J gave up 0 bases; unmatched junction bases: 13. This CDR3 reads CASSWRGTGSSLSGANVLTF. As DNA, the CDR3 is TGTGCCAGCAGCTGGAGGGGGACAGGGTCATCCCTCTCTGGGGCCAACGTCCTGACTTTC. Together with reference TRBV7-9 and TRBJ2-6, the CDR3 gives the full variable domain: DTGVSQNPRHKITKRGQNVTFRCDPISEHNRLYWYRQTLGQGPEFLTYFQNEAQLEKSRLLSDRFSAERPKGSFSTLEIQRTEQGDSAMYLCASSWRGTGSSLSGANVLTFGAGSRLTVL.

The chain joins TRBV20-1 to TRBJ2-3, with D perhaps TRBD2 (5 bases). The CDR3 runs to 13 residues. V lost 5 bases to trimming and J lost 11 bases, with 20 bases between them. The V gene's germline CDR1 is DFQATT and CDR2 SNEGSKA (reference sequence). The CDR3 loop reads CSAETGFEIRQYF. CDR3 sequence (DNA): TGCAGTGCTGAGACGGGATTCGAGATTAGGCAGTATTTT.

The chain employs TRBV4-1 and TRBJ2-1, with TRBD2 identical over 10 bases. CDR1 MGHRA and CDR2 YSYEKL come from the germline V gene. V lost 2 bases and J lost 8; bases outside the gene matches: 6. The CDR3 is 15 amino acids. DNA for the CDR3: TGCGCCAGCAGCCAACATTCTAGCGGGAGTTATGAGCAGTTCTTC. It is translated as CASSQHSSGSYEQFF.